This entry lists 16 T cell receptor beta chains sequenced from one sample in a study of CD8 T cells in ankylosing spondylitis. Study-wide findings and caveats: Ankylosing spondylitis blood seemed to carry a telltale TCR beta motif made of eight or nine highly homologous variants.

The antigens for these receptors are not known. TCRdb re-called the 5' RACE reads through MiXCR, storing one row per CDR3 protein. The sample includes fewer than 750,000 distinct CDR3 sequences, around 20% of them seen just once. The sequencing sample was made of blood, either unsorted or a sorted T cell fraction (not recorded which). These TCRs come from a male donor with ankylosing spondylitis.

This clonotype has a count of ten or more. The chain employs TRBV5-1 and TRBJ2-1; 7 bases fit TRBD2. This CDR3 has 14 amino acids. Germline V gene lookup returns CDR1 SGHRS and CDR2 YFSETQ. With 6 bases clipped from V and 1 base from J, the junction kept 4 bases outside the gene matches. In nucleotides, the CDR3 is TGCGCCAGCACCCCGGGAGGTTCCTACAATGAGCAGTTCTTC. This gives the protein CASTPGGSYNEQFF.

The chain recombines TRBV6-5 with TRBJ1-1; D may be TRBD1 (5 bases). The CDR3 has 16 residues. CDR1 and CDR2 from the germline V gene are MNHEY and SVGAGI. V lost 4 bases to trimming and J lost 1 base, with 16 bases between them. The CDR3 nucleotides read TGTGCCAGCAGTTCCACACGACAGACCGGGAACACTGAAGCTTTCTTT. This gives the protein CASSSTRQTGNTEAFF.

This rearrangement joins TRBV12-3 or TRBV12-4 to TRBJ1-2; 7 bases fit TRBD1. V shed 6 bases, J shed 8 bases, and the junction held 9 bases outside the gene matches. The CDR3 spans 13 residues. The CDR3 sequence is CASRFTGAEGYTF. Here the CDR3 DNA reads TGTGCCAGCAGATTTACAGGGGCCGAAGGCTACACCTTC.

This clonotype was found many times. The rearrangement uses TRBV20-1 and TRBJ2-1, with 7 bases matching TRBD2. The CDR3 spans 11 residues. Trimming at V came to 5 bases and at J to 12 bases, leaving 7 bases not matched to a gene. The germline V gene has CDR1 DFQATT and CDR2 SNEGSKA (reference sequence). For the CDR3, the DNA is TGCAGTGCTCCCACTAGCGTATCGCAGTTCTTC. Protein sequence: CSAPTSVSQFF.

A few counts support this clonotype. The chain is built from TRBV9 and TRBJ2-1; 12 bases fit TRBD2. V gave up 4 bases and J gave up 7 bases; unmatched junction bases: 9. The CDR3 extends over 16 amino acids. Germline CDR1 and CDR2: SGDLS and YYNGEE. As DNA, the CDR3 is TGTGCCAGCAGCCATACCCGGACTAGCGGGAATAATGAGCAGTTCTTC. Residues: CASSHTRTSGNNEQFF.

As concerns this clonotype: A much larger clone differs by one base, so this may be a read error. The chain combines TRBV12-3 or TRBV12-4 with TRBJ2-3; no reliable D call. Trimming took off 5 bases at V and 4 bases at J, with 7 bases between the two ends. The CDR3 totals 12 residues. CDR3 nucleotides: TGTGCCAGCAGTCACACCTCAGATACGCAGTATTTT. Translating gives CASSHTSDTQYF.

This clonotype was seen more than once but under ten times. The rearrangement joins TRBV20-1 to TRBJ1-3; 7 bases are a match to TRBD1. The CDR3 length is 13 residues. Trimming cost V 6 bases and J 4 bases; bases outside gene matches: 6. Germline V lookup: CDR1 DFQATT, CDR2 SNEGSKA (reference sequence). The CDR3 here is CSARQGSGNTIYF. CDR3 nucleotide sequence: TGCAGTGCCCGACAGGGATCCGGAAACACCATATATTTT.

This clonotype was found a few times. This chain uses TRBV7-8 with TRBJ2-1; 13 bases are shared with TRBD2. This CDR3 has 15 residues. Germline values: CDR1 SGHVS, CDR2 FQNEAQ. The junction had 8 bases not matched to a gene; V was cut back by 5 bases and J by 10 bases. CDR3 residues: CASSNKGLAGVEQFF. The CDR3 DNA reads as TGTGCCAGCAGCAATAAAGGACTAGCGGGGGTGGAGCAGTTCTTC.

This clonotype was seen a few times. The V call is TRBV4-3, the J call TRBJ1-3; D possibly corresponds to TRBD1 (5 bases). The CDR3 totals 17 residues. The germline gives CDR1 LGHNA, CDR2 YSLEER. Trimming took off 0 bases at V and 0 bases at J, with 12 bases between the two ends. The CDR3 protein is CASSQEMAGTSGNTIYF. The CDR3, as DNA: TGCGCCAGCAGCCAAGAAATGGCGGGGACCTCTGGAAACACCATATATTTT.

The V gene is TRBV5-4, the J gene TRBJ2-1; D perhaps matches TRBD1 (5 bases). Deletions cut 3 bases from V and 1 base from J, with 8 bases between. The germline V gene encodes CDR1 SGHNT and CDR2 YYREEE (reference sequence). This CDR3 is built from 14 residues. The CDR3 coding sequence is TGTGCCAGCAGCTCAGGGAAATCCTACAATGAGCAGTTCTTC. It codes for CASSSGKSYNEQFF.

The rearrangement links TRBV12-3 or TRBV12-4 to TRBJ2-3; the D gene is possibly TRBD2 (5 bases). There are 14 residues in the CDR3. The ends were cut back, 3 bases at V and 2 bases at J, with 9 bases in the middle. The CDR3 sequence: CASSLNSATDTQYF. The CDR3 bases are TGTGCCAGCAGTTTGAATAGCGCCACAGATACGCAGTATTTT.

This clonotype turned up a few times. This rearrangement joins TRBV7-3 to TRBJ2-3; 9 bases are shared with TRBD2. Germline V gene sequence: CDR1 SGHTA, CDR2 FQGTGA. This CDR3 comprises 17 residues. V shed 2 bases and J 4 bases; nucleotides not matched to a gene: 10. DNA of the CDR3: TGTGCCAGCAGCTTATTGGGTCTGCGGGAGGGTGCAGATACGCAGTATTTT. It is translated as CASSLLGLREGADTQYF.

The CDR3 DNA reads as TGTGCCAGCAGCCCTCTTGACGGGACCTTCGCGACAGATACGCAGTATTTT. Translating gives CASSPLDGTFATDTQYF. The chain links TRBV3-1 to TRBJ2-3; D might be TRBD1 or TRBD2, each matching 5 bases. The V end was cut by 4 bases, the J end by 3 bases, with 20 bases between. Germline CDR1 and CDR2: LGHDT and YNNKEL (reference sequence). CDR3 length: 17 residues.

The CDR3, as DNA: TGTGCCAGCACCACTAGCGGGAGTTCCAGCGAGACCCAGTACTTC. Protein product: CASTTSGSSSETQYF. This chain links TRBV11-2 with TRBJ2-5, with TRBD2 identical over 11 bases. Per germline, CDR1 SGHAT and CDR2 FQNNGV. V trimming: 7 bases; J trimming: 5 bases; junction bases outside the gene matches: 9. The CDR3 length is 15 residues.

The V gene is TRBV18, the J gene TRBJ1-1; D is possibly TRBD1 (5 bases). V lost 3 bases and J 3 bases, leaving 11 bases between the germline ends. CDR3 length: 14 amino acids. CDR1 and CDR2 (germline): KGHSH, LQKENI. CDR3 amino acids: CASSPYRDDTEAFF. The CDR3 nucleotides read TGTGCCAGCTCACCTTACCGGGACGACACTGAAGCTTTCTTT.

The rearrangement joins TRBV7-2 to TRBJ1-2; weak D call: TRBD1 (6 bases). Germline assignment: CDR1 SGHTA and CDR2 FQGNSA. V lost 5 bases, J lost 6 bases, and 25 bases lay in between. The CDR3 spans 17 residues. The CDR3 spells CASSPRTTGKGSDGYTF. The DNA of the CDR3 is TGTGCCAGCAGCCCTAGAACCACAGGGAAGGGGTCCGATGGCTACACCTTC.